Below are 5 T cell receptor beta chains sequenced from a single sample in a study of shared clonotypes between healthy human individuals. Terminally differentiated effector memory CD45RA+ cells were excluded by CCR7 positive selection of CD45RO-negative cells. The table came from immunoSEQ multiplex PCR; TCRdb's copy has only in-frame clones and leaves some out. This table holds hundreds of thousands of clones, approximately 96% found once. Material for sequencing was naive CD8+ T cells sorted from blood. The receptors derive from a woman aged 25 to 39 in good health.

The chain joins TRBV7-8 to TRBJ2-1; 16 nucleotides line up with TRBD2. The CDR3 totals 17 residues. Germline-derived CDR1 and CDR2 are SGHVS and FQNEAQ. V shed 4 bases, J shed 7 bases, and the junction held 7 bases outside the gene matches. CDR3 in amino acids: CASSSGLAGGPSNEQFF. For the CDR3, the DNA is TGTGCCAGCAGCTCGGGACTAGCGGGAGGGCCGTCGAATGAGCAGTTCTTC.

CDR3 coding DNA: TGTGCCAGCAGTGACCGACAGGGCCTTACGGCTAATGAAAAACTGTTTTTT. The encoded protein is CASSDRQGLTANEKLFF. V and J are TRBV6-1 and TRBJ1-4, with 7 bases that match TRBD1. V lost 3 bases and J lost 3; bases outside the gene matches: 10. The CDR3 is made up of 17 amino acids. Germline CDR1 reads MNHNS; CDR2 reads SASEGT.

In this sample, this clone turned up a few times. The rearrangement uses TRBV29-1 and TRBJ2-1; 7 nucleotides line up with TRBD2. The trim removed 0 bases at V and 10 bases at J, leaving 9 bases unmatched. CDR3 length: 14 amino acids. The germline CDR1 and CDR2 sequences are SQVTM and ANQGSEA. The CDR3 here is CSVEDGGRAREQFF. The CDR3 region has the DNA TGCAGCGTTGAAGATGGAGGGAGGGCCAGAGAGCAGTTCTTC.

The genes are TRBV6-6 and TRBJ2-7; possibly TRBD1 for D (6 bases). CDR3 size: 12 residues. V was pared by 6 bases and J by 6 bases, with 12 bases between. Germline assignment: CDR1 MNHNY and CDR2 SVGAGI (reference sequence). CDR3 sequence: CASSGWGPEQYF. CDR3 nucleotides: TGTGCCAGCAGCGGGTGGGGGCCCGAGCAGTACTTC.

The J gene is TRBJ2-7, the V gene TRBV7-9; 13 bases are shared with TRBD2. The CDR3 totals 18 residues. From germline, CDR1 is SEHNR and CDR2 FQNEAQ (reference sequence). J was trimmed by 2 bases and V by 3 bases; bases with no gene match: 10. CDR3 sequence: CASSFRPYGLAGAYEQYF. CDR3 bases: TGTGCCAGCAGCTTCCGACCTTATGGACTAGCGGGAGCCTACGAGCAGTACTTC.